Shown below are 5 T cell receptor beta chains from a single sample sequenced in a study of CD8 T cells in ankylosing spondylitis. These TCRs' antigens remain unknown. Whole-study results and caveats: Among TCR beta sequences, a motif of eight highly homologous variants appeared characteristic of ankylosing spondylitis blood.

TCRdb processed the 5' RACE reads anew with MiXCR; each CDR3 protein has one entry. The sample has around 890,000 distinct CDR3 sequences; approximately 10% are singletons. Sequencing was performed on blood, either unsorted or a sorted T cell fraction (not recorded which). The receptor set was obtained from a male donor with ankylosing spondylitis.

In its sample, this clonotype was seen a few times. CDR3 residues: CASSRAGGTYEQYF. The CDR3 DNA reads as TGTGCCAGCAGCCGAGCGGGGGGGACCTACGAGCAGTACTTC. The chain is built from TRBV7-6 and TRBJ2-7; TRBD2 agrees at 10 bases. The CDR3 extends over 14 amino acids. Unmatched junction bases numbered 3, after V lost 5 bases and J lost 2 bases. CDR1 and CDR2 from the germline V gene are SGHVS and FNYEAQ.

This chain links TRBV2 with TRBJ2-3, with D possibly being TRBD1 (6 bases). This CDR3 is 16 amino acids long. CDR1 SNHLY and CDR2 FYNNEI come from the germline V gene. V was shortened by 4 bases and J by 2 bases, with 16 bases between the two germline ends. The CDR3 is CASSAQGLLVTDTQYF. The CDR3 DNA is TGTGCCAGCAGTGCCCAGGGGTTACTTGTCACAGATACGCAGTATTTT.

The rearrangement uses TRBV5-6 and TRBJ2-7; D ambiguous. Deletions cut 4 bases from V and 1 base from J, with 15 bases between. The V gene's germline CDR1 is SGHDT and CDR2 YYEEEE. CDR3 length: 15 residues. This CDR3 reads CASSSRRTESYEQYF. Written as DNA, the CDR3 is TGTGCCAGCAGCAGTCGTCGGACGGAATCCTACGAGCAGTACTTC.

At least ten counts were recorded for this clonotype. The gene calls are TRBV5-1 and TRBJ1-2; D might be TRBD1 (5 bases). This CDR3 is 14 amino acids long. Germline CDR1 reads SGHRS; CDR2 reads YFSETQ. V shed 1 base and J shed 2 bases, with 9 bases lying between them. CDR3 bases: TGCGCCAGCAGCTTGCCCAGGGCGAACTATGGCTACACCTTC. Its translation: CASSLPRANYGYTF.

This clonotype was detected a few times. The V call is TRBV4-3, the J call TRBJ2-5, with no clear D. CDR1 LGHNA and CDR2 YSLEER come from the germline V gene. V was pared by 0 bases and J by 7 bases, with 15 bases between. The length of the CDR3 is 15 residues. As DNA, the CDR3 is TGCGCCAGCAGCCAAGAGGCCAGTCGTCCCGGGACCCAGTACTTC. Protein sequence: CASSQEASRPGTQYF.